The next 30 T cell receptor beta chains were all read from a single sample in a study of breast tumors, draining lymph nodes, adjacent tissues. Axillary draining lymph nodes of breast cancer patients supplied the node samples. TCRdb redid the calling of the multiplex PCR reads with MiXCR, one entry per CDR3 protein. The sample consists of 190,000 or so distinct CDR3 sequences, approximately 33% of them appearing once. Sequencing was done on a sample of axillary lymph node tissue. These TCRs come from a female donor with breast cancer. Some clones in this sample may be carry-over from other donors' samples.

Details on this clonotype: Lacking the conserved final phenylalanine or tryptophan, this CDR3 likely reflects a read error. This chain uses TRBV4-2 with TRBJ2-7; TRBD2 agrees at 8 bases. The CDR3 extends over 13 amino acids. Germline CDR1 reads LGHNA; CDR2 reads YNFKEQ. Trimming cost V 1 base and J 9 bases; bases outside gene matches: 5. The CDR3 DNA reads as TGTGCCAGCAGCCAAGGACTAGCGCGCGTGCAGTACTGC. It translates to CASSQGLARVQYC.

This clonotype was seen at least ten times. The chain carries TRBV6-5 and TRBJ2-7, with D possibly matching TRBD2 (5 bases). Germline-derived CDR1 and CDR2 are MNHEY and SVGAGI. The V and J ends lost 7 bases and 4 bases respectively, with 14 bases between them. The CDR3 is made up of 13 amino acids. CDR3 sequence: CASNLGIGYEQYF. DNA for the CDR3: TGTGCCAGCAATCTCGGGATCGGGTACGAGCAGTACTTC.

This clonotype was seen many times. The chain combines TRBV20-1 with TRBJ1-4; maybe TRBD1 (5 bases). This CDR3 region has 14 residues. Germline-derived CDR1 and CDR2 are DFQATT and SNEGSKA (reference sequence). With 5 bases removed from V and 0 bases from J, the gap between germline ends came to 10 bases. The CDR3 region is CSAQTGATNEKLFF. In DNA, the CDR3 is TGCAGTGCTCAGACGGGGGCAACTAATGAAAAACTGTTTTTT.

A remark on this clonotype: This sequence may be a read error, since a much larger clone differs from it by one base. This sequence joins TRBV9 and TRBJ2-7, with D tentatively TRBD1 (5 bases). The CDR3 consists of 14 residues. The germline V gene has CDR1 SGDLS and CDR2 YYNGEE. The CDR3 region is CASSVGGHSYEQSF. CDR3 in DNA: TGTGCCAGCAGCGTAGGGGGCCACTCCTACGAGCAGTCCTTC. The full variable domain, rest sourced from reference TRBV9 and TRBJ2-7, is DSGVTQTPKHLITATGQRVTLRCSPRSGDLSVYWYQQSLDQGLQFLIQYYNGEERAKGNILERFSAQQFPDLHSELNLSSLELGDSALYFCASSVGGHSYEQSFGPGTRLTVT.

The chain uses TRBV7-2 and TRBJ2-5; D is perhaps TRBD1 (6 bases). Trimming took 3 bases from V and 0 from J, leaving 11 bases between them. This CDR3 is 15 amino acids long. From germline, CDR1 is SGHTA and CDR2 FQGNSA. The chain's CDR3 is CASSFAGTNQETQYF. In DNA form, the CDR3 reads TGTGCCAGCAGCTTCGCCGGGACAAACCAAGAGACCCAGTACTTC. Full variable domain (missing parts from reference TRBV7-2 and TRBJ2-5): GAGVSQSPSNKVTEKGKDVELRCDPISGHTALYWYRQSLGQGLEFLIYFQGNSAPDKSGLPSDRFSAERTGGSVSTLTIQRTQQEDSAVYLCASSFAGTNQETQYFGPGTRLLVL.

The sample holds a few counts of this clonotype. This chain uses TRBV18 with TRBJ2-1; 9 bases are shared with TRBD1. The germline gives CDR1 KGHSH, CDR2 LQKENI. Trimming removed 6 bases from V and 9 bases from J; junction bases left unmatched: 12. The CDR3 runs 15 residues. The CDR3 spells CASSGVQGANSEQFF. The DNA for the CDR3 is TGTGCCAGCTCGGGAGTACAGGGGGCGAATAGTGAGCAGTTCTTC.

With respect to this clonotype: This clone may be a read error of a much larger clone one base away. The J gene is TRBJ2-2, the V gene TRBV7-9, with 12 bases aligning to TRBD2. The CDR3 contains 15 residues. Germline V gives CDR1 SEHNR, CDR2 FQNEAQ (reference sequence). CDR3 loop: CASSSGLAGPGELLF. The DNA of the CDR3 is TGTGCCAGCAGCTCAGGACTAGCGGGGCCCGGGGAGCTGCTTTTT.

In the case of this clonotype: Compared with germline, one end of the junction differs, possibly owing to a read error. The rearrangement joins TRBV12-3 or TRBV12-4 to TRBJ2-3; no clear D gene. The CDR3 is made up of 13 amino acids. CDR3: CVSSFTRTDTQYF. CDR3 DNA sequence: TGTGTCAGCAGTTTCACCCGCACAGATACGCAGTATTTT.

The V and J genes are TRBV7-3 and TRBJ2-3; 9 nucleotides agree with TRBD2. CDR1 and CDR2 (germline): SGHTA, FQGTGA. This CDR3 is 15 amino acids long. The ends lost 2 bases at V and 6 bases at J; junction bases unmatched: 6. CDR3 amino acids: CASSLRGGGGDTQYF. In nucleotides, the CDR3 is TGTGCCAGCAGCTTACGAGGCGGGGGGGGGGATACGCAGTATTTT. Supplemented by reference TRBV7-3 and TRBJ2-3, the full variable domain reads GAGVSQTPSNKVTEKGKYVELRCDPISGHTALYWYRQSLGQGPEFLIYFQGTGAADDSGLPNDRFFAVRPEGSVSTLKIQRTERGDSAVYLCASSLRGGGGDTQYFGPGTRLTVL.

The V call is TRBV20-1, the J call TRBJ2-3, with TRBD2 matching 13 bases. Germline lookup yields CDR1 DFQATT and CDR2 SNEGSKA (reference sequence). The CDR3 is 15 residues long. With 5 bases clipped from V and 0 bases from J, the junction kept 2 bases outside the gene matches. The CDR3 sequence is CSAGTSGVSTDTQYF. In DNA form, the CDR3 reads TGCAGTGCTGGGACTAGCGGGGTTAGCACAGATACGCAGTATTTT.

This clonotype was observed many times. The chain couples TRBV5-1 to TRBJ2-1; D ambiguous. V was shortened by 4 bases and J by 7 bases, with 21 bases between the two germline ends. Germline CDR1 reads SGHRS; CDR2 reads YFSETQ. The length of the CDR3 is 16 residues. As DNA, the CDR3 is TGCGCCAGCAGCCCGACCCCTCCCTCGGCTTGGAATGAGCAGTTCTTC. This translates into CASSPTPPSAWNEQFF.

The table lists this clonotype with many counts. The chain combines TRBV2 with TRBJ2-1; D not certain. Germline loops: CDR1 SNHLY, CDR2 FYNNEI. V was shortened by 6 bases and J by 0 bases, with 6 bases between the two germline ends. This CDR3 has 13 residues. In DNA form, the CDR3 reads TGTGCCAGCAGACTTAGCTCCTACAATGAGCAGTTCTTC. Residues: CASRLSSYNEQFF.

This clonotype has a count of ten or more. V is TRBV3-1 and J is TRBJ2-7; 10 nucleotides align to TRBD2. This CDR3 comprises 15 residues. V lost 1 base, J lost 2 bases, and 2 bases stayed unmatched. The germline V gene encodes CDR1 LGHDT and CDR2 YNNKEL (reference sequence). The CDR3 nucleotides are TGTGCCAGCAGCCAAGGGAGCGGGGGGGCCTACGAGCAGTACTTC. It codes for CASSQGSGGAYEQYF.

This clonotype was seen many times. This chain links TRBV4-2 with TRBJ2-5, with D perhaps matching TRBD1 (6 bases). Trimming removed 0 bases at V and 4 bases at J, with 9 bases between. The CDR3 length is 14 residues. Germline assignment: CDR1 LGHNA and CDR2 YNFKEQ. CDR3: CASSQDVGGETQYF. For the CDR3, the DNA is TGTGCCAGCAGCCAAGACGTAGGGGGAGAGACCCAGTACTTC.

The chain couples TRBV6-4 to TRBJ1-4; 9 bases fit TRBD1. CDR1 is MRHNA, CDR2 SNTAGT, per germline. The CDR3 is 15 amino acids. After removal of 7 bases from V and 7 bases from J, the junction contained 10 bases not matched to a gene. For the CDR3, the DNA is TGTGCCAGCACACCAGACAGGGGGGCGGGTGAAAAACTGTTTTTT. It translates to CASTPDRGAGEKLFF.

This clonotype has at least ten counts. The chain couples TRBV6-2 or TRBV6-3 to TRBJ2-7, with D possibly matching TRBD1 (5 bases). The CDR3 is 14 residues long. The V gene lost 5 bases and the J gene lost 5 bases, with 16 bases spanning the gap. The germline V gene has CDR1 MNHEY and CDR2 SVGEGT. CDR3 coding DNA: TGTGCCAGCAGTCCCATGACAGTTGCCCACGAGCAGTACTTC. Encoded protein: CASSPMTVAHEQYF.

There are many counts of this clonotype. The chain joins TRBV2 to TRBJ1-2, with TRBD1 as a possible D gene (5 bases). Germline V gene data show CDR1 as SNHLY and CDR2 as FYNNEI. This CDR3 has 15 residues. Trimming removed 3 bases at V and 7 bases at J, with 18 bases between. CDR3 residues: CASSDLGSPGGGYTF. The DNA of the CDR3 is TGTGCCAGCAGTGATCTCGGGTCCCCCGGGGGTGGCTACACCTTC.

There are many counts of this clonotype. The chain employs TRBV5-6 and TRBJ2-5; 8 nucleotides match TRBD1. V lost 4 bases and J lost 5; bases outside the gene matches: 7. The CDR3 consists of 14 residues. Looked up from germline, CDR1 is SGHDT and CDR2 is YYEEEE. This CDR3 is CASSTRTGFETQYF. The CDR3, as DNA: TGTGCCAGCAGCACTAGGACAGGGTTCGAGACCCAGTACTTC.

The gene calls are TRBV6-5 and TRBJ1-1, with D unresolved. The CDR3 is 13 residues long. CDR1 and CDR2 (germline): MNHEY, SVGAGI. V gave up 2 bases and J gave up 3 bases, with 7 bases separating them. CDR3 nucleotide sequence: TGTGCCAGCAGTTACGGGAGGGACACTGAAGCTTTCTTT. It specifies CASSYGRDTEAFF.

The sample holds a few counts of this clonotype. The germline gene is not matched at one end of the junction; a read error may be the cause. The genes are TRBV7-6 and TRBJ2-4, with 7 bases lining up with TRBD2. Germline assignment: CDR1 SGHVS and CDR2 FNYEAQ. The CDR3 totals 15 residues. The CDR3 loop is CAGGRGRVVKNIQHF. CDR3 sequence (DNA): TGTGCCGGGGGTCGTGGGAGGGTGGTCAAAAACATTCAGCACTTC.

This clonotype was picked up many times. This chain links TRBV10-3 with TRBJ2-1; D is possibly TRBD2 (6 bases). This CDR3 contains 13 residues. Germline V lookup: CDR1 ENHRY, CDR2 SYGVKD. Between the trimmed V and J ends, which lost 6 bases and 5 bases, there was a span of 11 bases. The CDR3 region is CAISRTTDNEQFF. CDR3 nucleotides: TGTGCCATCAGCAGGACTACCGACAATGAGCAGTTCTTC.

The chain recombines TRBV5-4 with TRBJ1-1, with D unresolved. The V gene's germline CDR1 is SGHNT and CDR2 YYREEE (reference sequence). V was trimmed by 0 bases and J by 2 bases, leaving 8 bases between them. The CDR3 has 14 amino acids. The CDR3 region has the DNA TGTGCCAGCAGCTTGGAACAGCTAAACACTGAAGCTTTCTTT. It specifies CASSLEQLNTEAFF. Filled out from reference TRBV5-4 and TRBJ1-1, the complete variable domain reads ETGVTQSPTHLIKTRGQQVTLRCSSQSGHNTVSWYQQALGQGPQFIFQYYREEENGRGNFPPRFSGLQFPNYSSELNVNALELDDSALYLCASSLEQLNTEAFFGQGTRLTVV.

The chain recombines TRBV2 with TRBJ2-5; tentatively, D is TRBD1 or TRBD2 (7 bases each). V lost 8 bases, J lost 4 bases, and 17 bases lay in between. The CDR3 totals 14 residues. CDR1 and CDR2 (germline): SNHLY, FYNNEI. The CDR3 spells CASVQGGDRETQYF. The CDR3 DNA follows: TGTGCCAGCGTCCAGGGGGGGGACAGAGAGACCCAGTACTTC. The full variable domain, rest sourced from reference TRBV2 and TRBJ2-5, is EPEVTQTPSHQVTQMGQEVILRCVPISNHLYFYWYRQILGQKVEFLVSFYNNEISEKSEIFDDQFSVERPDGSNFTLKIRSTKLEDSAMYFCASVQGGDRETQYFGPGTRLLVL.

V usage is TRBV13 and J usage is TRBJ1-4; 7 bases align to TRBD1. The V segment lost 6 bases and the J segment 5 bases; nucleotides outside the gene matches: 6. CDR3 length: 14 residues. Germline V lookup: CDR1 PRHDT, CDR2 FYEKMQ (reference sequence). CDR3 amino acids: CASRRWTGNEKLFF. The DNA of the CDR3 is TGTGCCAGCAGACGCTGGACAGGCAATGAAAAACTGTTTTTT.

This chain joins TRBV29-1 and TRBJ2-3, with D possibly called TRBD1 or TRBD2 (6 bases each). The germline gives CDR1 SQVTM, CDR2 ANQGSEA. The V end was cut by 5 bases, the J end by 8 bases, with 20 bases between. CDR3 length equals 14 residues. The CDR3 here is CSVKFSRGPGTQYF. CDR3 coding DNA: TGCAGCGTTAAGTTTTCCCGGGGGCCGGGTACGCAGTATTTT.

This clonotype appeared many times. The chain combines TRBV29-1 with TRBJ1-2, with D possibly matching TRBD1 (5 bases). This CDR3 region has 13 residues. V was cut by 5 bases and J by 8 bases, with 18 bases left in between. Germline assignment: CDR1 SQVTM and CDR2 ANQGSEA. CDR3 amino acids: CSVPGQGLEGYTF. The DNA for the CDR3 is TGCAGCGTTCCTGGGCAGGGACTGGAGGGCTACACCTTC.

About this clonotype itself: Relative to the germline gene, one junction end is altered; a read error may explain this. This chain joins TRBV4-2 and TRBJ2-6; either TRBD1 or TRBD2 may supply D (5 bases each). The CDR3 has 21 residues. Germline loops: CDR1 LGHNA, CDR2 YNFKEQ. The chain's CDR3 is CVSSHLTGRTPKISGANVLTF. CDR3 DNA sequence: TGTGTCAGCAGCCACCTCACGGGGCGGACTCCGAAAATCTCTGGGGCCAACGTCCTGACTTTC.

V is TRBV28 and J is TRBJ1-6; D is unresolved. CDR1 and CDR2 from the germline V gene are MDHEN and SYDVKM. The CDR3 is 15 amino acids. The V gene lost 8 bases and the J gene lost 0 bases, with 11 bases spanning the gap. CDR3 region: CASEPLSSYNSPLHF. CDR3 nucleotides: TGTGCCAGCGAACCCTTGAGCTCCTATAATTCACCCCTCCACTTT.

The sample holds many counts of this clonotype. The chain carries TRBV20-1 and TRBJ2-7; perhaps TRBD2 as D (6 bases). The V end lost 6 bases, the J end lost 3 bases, and 18 bases lay between the germline ends. This CDR3 contains 14 residues. CDR1 and CDR2 (germline): DFQATT, SNEGSKA (reference sequence). The CDR3 DNA reads TGCAGTGCCCCTATGGGGACTGGAAACTACGAGCAGTACTTC. The encoded protein is CSAPMGTGNYEQYF.

This chain links TRBV4-2 with TRBJ1-4; the D gene is possibly TRBD1 (6 bases). Trimming pared 5 bases from V and 7 bases from J, leaving 14 bases between. The germline V gene has CDR1 LGHNA and CDR2 YNFKEQ. The CDR3 consists of 14 residues. In DNA form, the CDR3 reads TGTGCCAGCAGCTTTCAGGGGAAGGGTGAAAAACTGTTTTTT. Translated, it gives CASSFQGKGEKLFF.